The 9 T cell receptor beta chains reported below all come from one sample, sequenced in a study of T cell responses to AZD1222 COVID-19 vaccine. Clones were read by immunoSEQ multiplex PCR, and TCRdb kept only the in-frame ones, dropping some. The sample carries around 150,000 clones, over 85% recorded once. The source material was peripheral blood, sampled on day 0 of AZD1222 vaccination. The receptors come from an adult in good health.

This clone appeared once. The V gene is TRBV4-1, the J gene TRBJ2-1, with D possibly being TRBD1 (5 bases). Germline CDR1 is MGHRA and CDR2 is YSYEKL. There are 12 residues in the CDR3. Trimming took 4 bases from V and 8 from J, leaving 9 bases between them. CDR3 residues: CASSPGFDEQFF. The CDR3 DNA sequence: TGCGCCAGCAGCCCAGGGTTCGATGAGCAGTTCTTC.

CDR3 sequence: CASNRVSGYEQYF. The CDR3 DNA reads as TGTGCCAGCAATAGGGTCTCAGGCTACGAGCAGTACTTC. The chain has TRBV2 and TRBJ2-7, with unresolved D. The CDR3 is made up of 13 amino acids. The germline CDR1 and CDR2 sequences are SNHLY and FYNNEI. V gave up 7 bases and J gave up 3 bases, with 13 bases separating them.

The CDR3 sequence is CASRPDTGISNQPQHF. CDR3 coding DNA: TGTGCCAGCAGACCCGACACTGGGATTAGCAATCAGCCCCAGCATTTT. The J gene is TRBJ1-5, the V gene TRBV6-6, with no clear D. CDR3 size: 16 residues. Germline lookup yields CDR1 MNHNY and CDR2 SVGAGI (reference sequence). V was pared by 6 bases and J by 0 bases, with 15 bases between.

The V call is TRBV14, the J call TRBJ1-1; D unresolved. There are 13 residues in the CDR3. Trimming stripped 0 bases from V and 3 bases from J, with 5 bases between. Germline CDR1 reads SGHDN; CDR2 reads FVKESK. The CDR3 here is CASSQDLYTEAFF. In DNA form, the CDR3 reads TGTGCCAGCAGCCAAGATCTCTACACTGAAGCTTTCTTT.

This sequence joins TRBV5-1 and TRBJ2-4; possibly TRBD1 for D (5 bases). The germline gives CDR1 SGHRS, CDR2 YFSETQ. V shed 4 bases and J shed 0 bases, with 8 bases lying between them. The CDR3 runs 14 residues. The CDR3 sequence: CASSLTEAKNIQYF. The CDR3 nucleotides read TGCGCCAGCAGCCTGACAGAAGCCAAAAACATTCAGTACTTC.

The J gene is TRBJ2-2, the V gene TRBV5-1, with TRBD1 matching 8 bases. There are 16 residues in the CDR3. V lost 3 bases to trimming and J lost 4 bases; unmatched junction nucleotides: 8. Germline V lookup: CDR1 SGHRS, CDR2 YFSETQ. CDR3: CASSSHQGAGTGELFF. CDR3 in DNA: TGCGCCAGCAGCTCCCACCAGGGGGCTGGCACCGGGGAGCTGTTTTTT.

The DNA of the CDR3 is TGTGCCAGCAGTACTTATGCATCCAGGGACGGAGAAGAGACCCAGTACTTC. This gives the protein CASSTYASRDGEETQYF. This chain links TRBV27 with TRBJ2-5; D tentatively fits TRBD1 or TRBD2 (5 bases each). CDR3 length: 17 residues. The germline gives CDR1 MNHEY, CDR2 SMNVEV (reference sequence). V was trimmed by 5 bases and J by 3 bases, leaving 22 bases between them.

The count of this clone is one. This sequence joins TRBV6-1 and TRBJ1-1, with 7 bases matching TRBD1. V lost 2 bases and J lost 7; bases outside the gene matches: 19. Germline-derived CDR1 and CDR2 are MNHNS and SASEGT. The length of the CDR3 is 18 residues. Written as DNA, the CDR3 is TGTGCCAGCAGTGAATTAAGGGACGGGTCGGACAGGTTTGGTGAAGCTTTCTTT. Protein product: CASSELRDGSDRFGEAFF.

This chain links TRBV12-3 or TRBV12-4 with TRBJ2-1; 8 positions agree with TRBD1. The CDR3 has 13 amino acids. With 3 bases clipped from V and 9 bases from J, the junction kept 4 bases outside the gene matches. CDR3 sequence (DNA): TGTGCCAGCAGTTTCAGGGGGCGGGGTGAGCAGTTCTTC. This gives the protein CASSFRGRGEQFF.